These 16 T cell receptor beta chains were sequenced from one sample in a study of cytomegalovirus exposure and HLA in healthy donors. Both 60 Vbeta primers and 13 Jbeta primers went into the PCR. Assay used: immunoSEQ multiplex PCR; TCRdb lists only in-frame clones, some missing. Of about 130,000 clones in the sample, around three quarters were seen once. Sequenced: PBMCs. All receptors derive from a woman aged 60-70 years in good health and CMV-seropositive.

This chain uses TRBV11-1 with TRBJ1-5; TRBD1 aligns across 8 bases. This CDR3 comprises 14 residues. V gave up 3 bases and J gave up 7 bases; unmatched junction bases: 5. Germline-derived CDR1 and CDR2 are SGHAT and FQDESV (reference sequence). CDR3 loop: CASSLTGDGQPQHF. The CDR3 DNA follows: TGTGCCAGCAGCTTGACAGGGGACGGGCAGCCCCAGCATTTT.

This rearrangement joins TRBV2 to TRBJ2-5; D possibly corresponds to TRBD1 (6 bases). Per germline, CDR1 SNHLY and CDR2 FYNNEI. CDR3 length: 13 residues. Trimming took 2 bases from V and 7 from J, leaving 11 bases between them. The DNA of the CDR3 is TGTGCCAGCAGTGAATTGAGGGGGAGGACCCAGTACTTC. Its protein is CASSELRGRTQYF.

This clone was recorded a few times. This sequence joins TRBV19 and TRBJ2-2; tentatively, D is TRBD2 (6 bases). Germline CDR1 and CDR2: LNHDA and SQIVND (reference sequence). Trimming took 7 bases from V and 4 from J, leaving 13 bases between them. The CDR3 contains 14 residues. For the CDR3, the DNA is TGTGCCAGTACGCCCGGAGGGACCACCGGGGAGCTGTTTTTT. Amino acid sequence: CASTPGGTTGELFF.

This clone appeared once. The genes are TRBV5-1 and TRBJ2-1; perhaps TRBD1 as D (6 bases). CDR1 and CDR2 (germline): SGHRS, YFSETQ. V was clipped by 2 bases and J by 4 bases, with 13 bases between them. The CDR3 covers 15 residues. The DNA for the CDR3 is TGCGCCAGCAGCTTAGACAGGCCTTTTTACAATGAGCAGTTCTTC. Amino acids: CASSLDRPFYNEQFF.

This sequence joins TRBV7-2 and TRBJ2-7; possible D gene TRBD2, 6 bases. Per the germline V gene, CDR1 is SGHTA and CDR2 is FQGNSA. This CDR3 is 14 amino acids long. V lost 2 bases, J lost 6 bases, and 14 bases lay in between. In nucleotides, the CDR3 is TGTGCCAGCAGCTTAAAGGAGGGAACCTCCGAGCAGTACTTC. Translation: CASSLKEGTSEQYF. The variable domain in full, completed from reference TRBV7-2 and TRBJ2-7, reads GAGVSQSPSNKVTEKGKDVELRCDPISGHTALYWYRQSLGQGLEFLIYFQGNSAPDKSGLPSDRFSAERTGGSVSTLTIQRTQQEDSAVYLCASSLKEGTSEQYFGPGTRLTVT.

The rearrangement uses TRBV7-9 and TRBJ2-2, with D tentatively TRBD1 (6 bases). Germline V gene lookup returns CDR1 SEHNR and CDR2 FQNEAQ (reference sequence). The CDR3 spans 15 residues. V shed 5 bases and J shed 0 bases, with 10 bases lying between them. The CDR3 sequence: CASSRTGTNTGELFF. The CDR3 DNA sequence: TGTGCCAGCAGCAGAACAGGGACGAACACCGGGGAGCTGTTTTTT.

This sequence joins TRBV6-1 and TRBJ2-7; no firm D call. The germline V gene has CDR1 MNHNS and CDR2 SASEGT. Trimming removed 4 bases from V and 7 bases from J, with 14 bases in between. The CDR3 loop spans 13 amino acids. CDR3 coding DNA: TGTGCCAGCAGTGTATGGCAGTCGAGGGAGCAGTACTTC. Encoded protein: CASSVWQSREQYF.

The V and J genes are TRBV7-2 and TRBJ2-1; 8 positions agree with TRBD2. J lost 6 bases, V lost 1 base, and 5 bases had no gene match. Germline assignment: CDR1 SGHTA and CDR2 FQGNSA. The CDR3 sequence is 15 residues long. The CDR3 DNA reads as TGTGCCAGCAGCTTAGGGCACAGCGGGGGCAATGAGCAGTTCTTC. Amino acids: CASSLGHSGGNEQFF. Supplemented by reference TRBV7-2 and TRBJ2-1, the full variable domain reads GAGVSQSPSNKVTEKGKDVELRCDPISGHTALYWYRQSLGQGLEFLIYFQGNSAPDKSGLPSDRFSAERTGGSVSTLTIQRTQQEDSAVYLCASSLGHSGGNEQFFGPGTRLTVL.

V and J are TRBV7-9 and TRBJ1-4, with a possible D match to TRBD1 (5 bases). The CDR3 loop spans 15 amino acids. V gave up 5 bases and J gave up 8 bases, with 18 bases separating them. Per the germline V gene, CDR1 is SEHNR and CDR2 is FQNEAQ (reference sequence). The CDR3 protein is CASSRVQGSGEKLFF. For the CDR3, the DNA is TGTGCCAGCAGCCGTGTTCAGGGTTCCGGGGAAAAACTGTTTTTT.

Comments on this clone: Since the CDR3 does not end with the conserved phenylalanine or tryptophan, this likely comes from a read error. J is TRBJ1-2 and V is TRBV5-1, with D unclear. Per the germline V gene, CDR1 is SGHRS and CDR2 is YFSETQ. The CDR3 extends over 12 amino acids. V lost 3 bases and J lost 8, with 11 bases in between. This chain's CDR3 is CASSSSLRGYTL. The CDR3, as DNA: TGCGCCAGCAGCTCCTCGCTGAGAGGCTACACCCTC.

V gene TRBV4-1 combines with J gene TRBJ1-4, with D unresolved. CDR1 MGHRA and CDR2 YSYEKL come from the germline V gene. The CDR3 extends over 13 amino acids. Trimming left V 9 bases short and J 2 bases short, with 10 bases between. The CDR3 is CASGRATNEKLFF. CDR3 nucleotides: TGCGCCAGTGGGAGGGCGACTAATGAAAAACTGTTTTTT.

This chain uses TRBV7-8 with TRBJ1-2, with TRBD1 matching 7 bases. CDR3 length equals 16 residues. With 1 base clipped from V and 4 bases from J, the junction kept 9 bases outside the gene matches. Germline CDR1 SGHVS, CDR2 FQNEAQ. CDR3 sequence: CASSLGAVGDSYGYTF. The CDR3 nucleotides are TGTGCCAGCAGCTTAGGGGCGGTTGGGGACAGCTATGGCTACACCTTC.

V is TRBV13 and J is TRBJ2-3, with 7 bases aligning to TRBD1. V gave up 6 bases and J gave up 3 bases; unmatched junction bases: 6. The CDR3 spans 14 residues. Germline lookup yields CDR1 PRHDT and CDR2 FYEKMQ (reference sequence). The CDR3: CASRTTGTTDTQYF. CDR3 DNA: TGTGCCAGCAGGACGACAGGGACGACAGATACGCAGTATTTT.

The J gene is TRBJ1-3, the V gene TRBV11-1; 8 nucleotides align to TRBD1. The CDR3 runs to 15 residues. Germline V gene data show CDR1 as SGHAT and CDR2 as FQDESV (reference sequence). Trimming took 4 bases from V and 4 from J; bases not matched to a gene: 6. Here the CDR3 reads CASSSPTGVGNTIYF. The CDR3 coding sequence is TGTGCCAGCAGCTCTCCGACAGGGGTCGGAAACACCATATATTTT.

This clone was observed a few times. This chain connects TRBV19 to TRBJ2-7, with 8 bases matching TRBD1. The CDR3 runs to 15 residues. In germline, CDR1 is LNHDA, CDR2 SQIVND (reference sequence). Trimming took 5 bases from V and 3 from J; bases not matched to a gene: 9. CDR3 loop: CASSGNRQGNYEQYF. The CDR3 bases are TGTGCCAGTAGTGGCAACCGACAGGGGAACTACGAGCAGTACTTC. The variable domain in full, completed from reference TRBV19 and TRBJ2-7, reads DGGITQSPKYLFRKEGQNVTLSCEQNLNHDAMYWYRQDPGQGLRLIYYSQIVNDFQKGDIAEGYSVSREKKESFPLTVTSAQKNPTAFYLCASSGNRQGNYEQYFGPGTRLTVT.

This clone occurred once. This chain connects TRBV11-2 to TRBJ1-1, with D perhaps TRBD1 (6 bases). Germline loops: CDR1 SGHAT, CDR2 FQNNGV. The CDR3 sequence is 12 residues long. Trimming removed 8 bases at V and 5 bases at J, with 12 bases between. The CDR3 DNA reads TGTGCCAGCTATAAAGGACAGACTGAAGCTTTCTTT. This gives the protein CASYKGQTEAFF.